This T cell receptor (beta chain) was captured by sequencing in a study of T-cell memory formation after mild COVID-19. The study's findings and limits: Contracting clones from day 15 to 85 showed balanced CD4/CD8; later expanders favored CD4+.

TCRdb reanalysed the 5' RACE reads using MiXCR and keeps one entry per CDR3 protein. The sample records approximately 490,000 distinct CDR3 sequences, about a fifth being singletons. Worth noting for this clonotype: What it binds is not known.

The receptor was derived from an adult woman who had mild COVID-19 (a few samples of this study predate the infection). Cell type and time point are not known. The sequencing input was PBMCs or a T cell subset sorted from them (not recorded which).

Here the CDR3 DNA reads TGTGCCAGCAGCTTAGGACAGGGGATCGAGACCCAGTACTTC. It yields the protein CASSLGQGIETQYF. V gene TRBV7-9 combines with J gene TRBJ2-5; TRBD1 agrees at 8 bases. This CDR3 comprises 14 residues. Germline CDR1 is SEHNR and CDR2 is FQNEAQ (reference sequence). V lost 1 base and J lost 5; bases outside the gene matches: 3.